The present TCR beta chain was sequenced within a study of tissue T cells after allogeneic stem cell transplantation. Regarding the study as a whole: Tissue-detected TCR repertoire was only partly captured by blood and spleen T cells. Shared clones across patients were few; motif clustering revealed tissue-specific shared signatures.

This clone has a handful of counts. Its antigen is unknown. The gene symbols are mouse symbols. The read comes to an end 1 residue before the CDR3 does, leaving the germline J gene to fill in the end. CDR3 sequences, V/J genes, frequencies and template counts came from survey-depth TCRbeta sequencing. Generated by immunoSEQ multiplex PCR, the TCRdb table keeps only in-frame clones and is missing some. The data show about 9,000 clones, about 35% seen once. This sample's time point: mouse harvest day 14 after allogeneic transplant. Mouse grafts combined 10^7 T-cell-depleted bone marrow cells with 10^6 splenic CD5+ T cells. Tissues came from B6→BALB/c major-mismatch GVHD mice at day 7 or 14. V dropped 5 bases and J dropped 3; count of bases not matched to a gene: 3. CDR3 size: 13 residues. Germline V gene lookup returns CDR1 KGHPV and CDR2 FQNQEV (reference sequence).

Sequencing used skin. The receptor's source is a female BALB/c mouse given C57BL/6 T cells with graft-versus-host disease after an allogeneic hematopoietic cell transplant. The V call is TRBV26, the J call TRBJ1-1; 7 bases line up with TRBD1. The DNA read from the CDR3 is TGTGCCAGCAGTGGGGACAGACACACAGAAGTCTTC. This gives the protein CASSGDRHTEVF. The entire CDR3 is CASSGDRHTEVFF.